The rows below give T cell receptor beta chains drawn from one sample of a study of blood T cell repertoires in COVID-19. The method was immunoSEQ multiplex PCR; TCRdb's version includes in-frame clones alone and lacks a portion of them. The sample has 150,000 to 200,000 clones; about nine tenths are singletons. Sequencing was done on a sample of peripheral blood. The receptors originated from a young man who had recovered from COVID-19. Both conserved end residues are part of each CDR3. The order of the fields is V gene, clone size, D gene, J gene, CDR3 DNA, CDR3 protein. A D gene is named only where the DNA matches it firmly. Some rows have no size entry. The others give once, few or many, or a class for an expanded clone.

V gene: TRBV6-6
clone size: -
D gene: -
J gene: TRBJ1-3
CDR3 DNA: TGTGCCAGCAGTGGCAACAGGGTTGGAAACACCATATATTTT
CDR3 protein: CASSGNRVGNTIYF

V gene: TRBV27
clone size: -
D gene: TRBD1
J gene: TRBJ1-5
CDR3 DNA: TGTGCCAGCAGTTTATCCTCCGGGACAGCTAATCAGCCCCAGCATTTT
CDR3 protein: CASSLSSGTANQPQHF

V gene: TRBV5-1
clone size: once
D gene: -
J gene: TRBJ1-4
CDR3 DNA: TGCGCCAGCAGAGGGGGAGTGACTAATGAAAAACTGTTTTTT
CDR3 protein: CASRGGVTNEKLFF

V gene: TRBV18
clone size: -
D gene: -
J gene: TRBJ2-3
CDR3 DNA: TGTGCCAGCTCACCAAGAGGCACAGATACGCAGTATTTT
CDR3 protein: CASSPRGTDTQYF

V gene: TRBV3-1/TRBV3-2
clone size: -
D gene: TRBD2
J gene: TRBJ2-1
CDR3 DNA: TGTGCCAGCAGCCAAAGTTCGGGGCGGGAGGGCCGTGAGCAGTTCTTC
CDR3 protein: CASSQSSGREGREQFF

V gene: TRBV9
clone size: -
D gene: -
J gene: TRBJ1-5
CDR3 DNA: TGTGCCAGCAGCGTAGACGGGTTACCAAATCAGCCCCAGCATTTT
CDR3 protein: CASSVDGLPNQPQHF

V gene: TRBV5-1
clone size: -
D gene: TRBD1
J gene: TRBJ2-1
CDR3 DNA: TGCGCCAGCAGAGGCCGGGACAGATACAATGAGCAGTTCTTC
CDR3 protein: CASRGRDRYNEQFF

V gene: TRBV5-5
clone size: -
D gene: TRBD1
J gene: TRBJ1-1
CDR3 DNA: TGTGCCAGCAGCTTGGAGGGACAGATGAACACTGAAGCTTTCTTT
CDR3 protein: CASSLEGQMNTEAFF

V gene: TRBV28
clone size: -
D gene: -
J gene: TRBJ1-4
CDR3 DNA: TGTGCCAGCAGATCCTCGCCTGCAGGGGCTTACGAAAAACTGTTTTTT
CDR3 protein: CASRSSPAGAYEKLFF

V gene: TRBV6-5
clone size: -
D gene: -
J gene: TRBJ2-5
CDR3 DNA: TGTGCCAGCAGCCGGACTTCTCAAGAGACCCAGTACTTC
CDR3 protein: CASSRTSQETQYF

V gene: TRBV27
clone size: -
D gene: -
J gene: TRBJ2-7
CDR3 DNA: TGTGCCAGCCTTAGGTATGAGGGATCCTACGAGCAGTACTTC
CDR3 protein: CASLRYEGSYEQYF

V gene: TRBV4-1
clone size: -
D gene: -
J gene: TRBJ1-3
CDR3 DNA: TGCGCCAGCAGCCAATTGTCCAACCTTCGGGACACCTCTGGAAACACCATATATTTT
CDR3 protein: CASSQLSNLRDTSGNTIYF

V gene: TRBV4-3
clone size: -
D gene: -
J gene: TRBJ2-5
CDR3 DNA: TGCGCCAGCAGCCAAGATCACAGGGAAGAGACCCAGTACTTC
CDR3 protein: CASSQDHREETQYF

V gene: TRBV11-2
clone size: -
D gene: -
J gene: TRBJ2-1
CDR3 DNA: TGTGCCAGCAGCAATGACAGGGAGGTCGACAATGAGCAGTTCTTC
CDR3 protein: CASSNDREVDNEQFF

V gene: TRBV9
clone size: -
D gene: TRBD2
J gene: TRBJ2-5
CDR3 DNA: TGTGCCAGCAGCGTAGGGGTATGGACTAGCGGGGAAGAGACCCAGTACTTC
CDR3 protein: CASSVGVWTSGEETQYF

V gene: TRBV25-1
clone size: -
D gene: TRBD1
J gene: TRBJ1-6
CDR3 DNA: TGTGCCAGCAGAGGACAGGGTGTTCCACCCCTCCACTTT
CDR3 protein: CASRGQGVPPLHF

V gene: TRBV4-1
clone size: -
D gene: TRBD1
J gene: TRBJ1-2
CDR3 DNA: TGCGCCAGCAGCCAAGTTGGACAGGGGCTACGCTACACCTTC
CDR3 protein: CASSQVGQGLRYTF

V gene: TRBV19
clone size: once
D gene: -
J gene: TRBJ1-2
CDR3 DNA: TGTGCCAGTAGTATTGGGACATCACGAAACTATGGCTACACCTTC
CDR3 protein: CASSIGTSRNYGYTF

V gene: TRBV7-9
clone size: -
D gene: -
J gene: TRBJ2-3
CDR3 DNA: TGTGCCAGCAGCTTATTGCAGGGGAATACGCAGTATTTT
CDR3 protein: CASSLLQGNTQYF

V gene: TRBV27
clone size: -
D gene: -
J gene: TRBJ2-7
CDR3 DNA: TGTGCCAGCAGTTTATTCGGGGATTCCTACGAGCAGTACTTC
CDR3 protein: CASSLFGDSYEQYF

V gene: TRBV19
clone size: -
D gene: -
J gene: TRBJ2-5
CDR3 DNA: TGTGCCAGTAGTAAGACAGTTCAAGAGACCCAGTACTTC
CDR3 protein: CASSKTVQETQYF